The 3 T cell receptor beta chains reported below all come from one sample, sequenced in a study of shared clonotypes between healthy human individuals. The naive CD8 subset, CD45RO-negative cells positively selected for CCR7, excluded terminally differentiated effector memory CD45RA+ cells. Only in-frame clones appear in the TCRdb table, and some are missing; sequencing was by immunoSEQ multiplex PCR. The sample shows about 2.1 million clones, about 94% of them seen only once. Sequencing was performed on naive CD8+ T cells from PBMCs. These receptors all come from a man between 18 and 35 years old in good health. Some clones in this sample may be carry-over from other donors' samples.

The DNA for the CDR3 is TGTGCCAGCAGCGTAGAGGCATCATCTATCTACGAGCAGTACTTC. It codes for CASSVEASSIYEQYF. The chain couples TRBV9 to TRBJ2-7; no reliable D call. Trimming took off 0 bases at V and 3 bases at J, with 13 bases between the two ends. The CDR3 is made up of 15 amino acids. The V gene's germline CDR1 is SGDLS and CDR2 YYNGEE.

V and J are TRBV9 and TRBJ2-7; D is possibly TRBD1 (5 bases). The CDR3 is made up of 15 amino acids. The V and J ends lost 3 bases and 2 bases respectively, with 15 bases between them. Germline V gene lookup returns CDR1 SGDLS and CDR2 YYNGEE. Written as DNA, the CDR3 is TGTGCCAGCAGCGAGGGGCTAGTGACGACCTACGAGCAGTACTTC. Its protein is CASSEGLVTTYEQYF.

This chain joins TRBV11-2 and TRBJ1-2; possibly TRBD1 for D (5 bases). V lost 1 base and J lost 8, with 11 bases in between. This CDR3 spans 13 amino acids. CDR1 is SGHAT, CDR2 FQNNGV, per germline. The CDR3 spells CASSLVGGGGYTF. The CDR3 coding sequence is TGTGCCAGCAGCTTAGTCGGGGGAGGAGGCTACACCTTC.